These 15 T cell receptor beta chains originate from one sample sequenced in a study of blood T cell repertoires in COVID-19. Sequencing used immunoSEQ multiplex PCR; TCRdb keeps in-frame clones, though not all of them. The sample holds some 200,000 clones, around 81% seen once. The material sequenced was peripheral blood. These receptors came from a woman aged 55-69 years with acute or convalescent COVID-19.

For the CDR3, the DNA is TGTGCCAGCAGCTTAAATGAGGGCACTGAAGCTTTCTTT. Amino acids: CASSLNEGTEAFF. The gene calls are TRBV7-7 and TRBJ1-1; D remains ambiguous. V dropped 2 bases and J dropped 4 bases, with 8 bases sitting between them. The CDR3 extends over 13 amino acids. CDR1 and CDR2 from the germline V gene are SSHAT and FNYEAQ (reference sequence).

This clone came up a few times. The sample has other DNA sequences that encode this CDR3 too. The rearrangement joins TRBV19 to TRBJ2-7; possible D gene TRBD2, 5 bases. The germline V and J ends were trimmed by 1 base and 2 bases, with 9 bases remaining between them. The CDR3 is 14 amino acids. From germline, CDR1 is LNHDA and CDR2 SQIVND (reference sequence). This CDR3 reads CASSIGTGTYEQYF. In DNA, the CDR3 is TGTGCCAGTAGTATAGGGACTGGCACCTACGAGCAGTACTTC.

This chain joins TRBV7-2 and TRBJ1-2, with 10 bases lining up with TRBD1. The CDR3 runs 15 residues. The trim removed 4 bases at V and 6 bases at J, leaving 8 bases unmatched. The germline V gene encodes CDR1 SGHTA and CDR2 FQGNSA. The CDR3 nucleotides are TGTGCCAGCAGCTCCACTGGGGGGACAGGGGATGGCTACACCTTC. Amino acid sequence: CASSSTGGTGDGYTF.

This clone was detected only a few times. The chain carries TRBV3-1 (or the pseudogene TRBV3-2) and TRBJ1-4; 7 positions agree with TRBD1. This CDR3 has 16 residues. The ends lost 0 bases at V and 7 bases at J; junction bases unmatched: 8. Germline V gene data show CDR1 as LGHDT and CDR2 as YNNKEL (reference sequence). CDR3 sequence reads: CASSQESGTVVEKLFF. The CDR3 DNA is TGTGCCAGCAGCCAAGAATCGGGGACAGTGGTTGAAAAACTGTTTTTT.

This clone appeared a few times. This chain connects TRBV12-3 or TRBV12-4 to TRBJ2-1; D might be TRBD1 (6 bases). V was shortened by 8 bases and J by 4 bases, with 12 bases between the two germline ends. This CDR3 spans 13 amino acids. The CDR3 region is CASGWTEYNEQFF. The CDR3 DNA reads as TGTGCCAGCGGATGGACAGAATACAATGAGCAGTTCTTC.

J is TRBJ2-5 and V is TRBV2; no reliable D call. Germline values: CDR1 SNHLY, CDR2 FYNNEI. Deletions cut 3 bases from V and 5 bases from J, with 7 bases between. This CDR3 comprises 12 residues. The chain's CDR3 is CASSERPETQYF. CDR3 coding DNA: TGTGCCAGCAGTGAGAGGCCCGAGACCCAGTACTTC.

V usage is TRBV27 and J usage is TRBJ2-3; possibly TRBD1 for D (6 bases). The CDR3 totals 15 residues. V shed 5 bases and J shed 3 bases, with 15 bases lying between them. Per germline, CDR1 MNHEY and CDR2 SMNVEV (reference sequence). CDR3 sequence: CASSALQGRTDTQYF. The CDR3 bases are TGTGCCAGCAGTGCCCTTCAGGGGCGGACAGATACGCAGTATTTT.

This rearrangement joins TRBV6-1 to TRBJ1-5; 7 nucleotides line up with TRBD1. V was pared by 2 bases and J by 3 bases, with 7 bases of the junction left unmatched. Germline V lookup: CDR1 MNHNS, CDR2 SASEGT. CDR3 length: 16 amino acids. CDR3 residues: CASSESEGQINQPQHF. The CDR3 DNA reads TGTGCCAGCAGTGAATCTGAGGGACAGATCAATCAGCCCCAGCATTTT.

J is TRBJ1-2 and V is TRBV2, with D tentatively TRBD1 (6 bases). This CDR3 region has 15 residues. Germline lookup yields CDR1 SNHLY and CDR2 FYNNEI. V lost 2 bases, J lost 6 bases, and 16 bases lay in between. This chain's CDR3 is CASSENREGVNGYTF. Written as DNA, the CDR3 is TGTGCCAGCAGTGAAAACAGGGAGGGTGTGAATGGCTACACCTTC.

The chain is built from TRBV30 and TRBJ2-5, with TRBD2 matching over 7 bases. The V segment lost 3 bases and the J segment 5 bases; nucleotides outside the gene matches: 9. This CDR3 contains 14 residues. Germline V gene sequence: CDR1 GTSNPN, CDR2 SVGIG (reference sequence). CDR3 DNA: TGTGCCTGGAGCGTCGGGGGGTTCGGGGAGACCCAGTACTTC. This translates into CAWSVGGFGETQYF.

The V gene is TRBV19, the J gene TRBJ1-1; D uncertain. From germline, CDR1 is LNHDA and CDR2 SQIVND (reference sequence). V shed 6 bases and J shed 1 base, with 18 bases lying between them. The CDR3 length is 16 residues. The CDR3 spells CASRGAFRAPNTEAFF. Here the CDR3 DNA reads TGTGCCAGTAGGGGAGCCTTTCGAGCCCCGAACACTGAAGCTTTCTTT.

In its sample, this clone was seen once. The chain couples TRBV7-9 to TRBJ1-2; 7 nucleotides align to TRBD1. Germline V gene data show CDR1 as SEHNR and CDR2 as FQNEAQ (reference sequence). The CDR3 has 14 amino acids. After removal of 7 bases from V and 2 bases from J, the junction contained 7 bases not matched to a gene. This CDR3 is CASIVGGGNYGYTF. For the CDR3, the DNA is TGTGCCAGCATAGTAGGGGGCGGGAACTATGGCTACACCTTC.

The J gene is TRBJ2-1, the V gene TRBV5-4; 10 positions match TRBD2. J lost 4 bases, V lost 0 bases, and 4 bases had no gene match. CDR1 is SGHNT, CDR2 YYREEE, per germline (reference sequence). This CDR3 has 16 residues. In DNA, the CDR3 is TGTGCCAGCAGCTTGGAAGGTAGCGGGGGGTACAATGAGCAGTTCTTC. Translating it yields CASSLEGSGGYNEQFF.

For this clone: Other DNA sequences from this sample encode an identical CDR3 as well. This chain connects TRBV6-1 to TRBJ1-5; D is uncertain. The CDR3 is 15 amino acids. V was pared by 3 bases and J by 0 bases, with 9 bases between. Germline CDR1 reads MNHNS; CDR2 reads SASEGT. The CDR3 DNA reads as TGTGCCAGCAGTGACGAGGTTTATAGCAATCAGCCCCAGCATTTT. Its protein is CASSDEVYSNQPQHF.

The chain links TRBV15 to TRBJ1-4; TRBD1 matches at 7 bases. There are 16 residues in the CDR3. The junction had 8 bases not matched to a gene; V was cut back by 0 bases and J by 7 bases. The germline gives CDR1 LNHNV, CDR2 YYDKDF (reference sequence). CDR3 region: CATSRDRRGRGEKLFF. CDR3 nucleotide sequence: TGTGCCACCAGCAGAGATCGGAGGGGGCGCGGTGAAAAACTGTTTTTT.